These 8 T cell receptor beta chains share one sample of origin, sequenced in a study of shared clonotypes between healthy human individuals. Clones were sequenced by immunoSEQ multiplex PCR, and TCRdb holds only the in-frame ones, with some missing. The sample has 560,000 or so clones; 95% to 96% are singletons. CD45RO-negative CD8 cells positively selected for CCR7 made up the naive population, which excluded terminally differentiated effector memory CD45RA+ cells. The specimen sequenced was naive CD8+ T cells sorted from blood. The receptors originated from a woman aged 25 to 39 in good health.

The chain joins TRBV7-9 to TRBJ1-6; 7 nucleotides agree with TRBD1. The length of the CDR3 is 13 residues. CDR1 SEHNR and CDR2 FQNEAQ come from the germline V gene (reference sequence). Trimming cost V 5 bases and J 10 bases; bases outside gene matches: 5. CDR3 DNA sequence: TGTGCCAGCAGCCCTCCCAGGGGGTCACCCCTCCACTTT. Its translation is CASSPPRGSPLHF.

The V gene is TRBV13, the J gene TRBJ1-6; weak D call: TRBD1 (5 bases). V was clipped by 2 bases and J by 7 bases, with 15 bases between them. CDR1 PRHDT and CDR2 FYEKMQ come from the germline V gene (reference sequence). CDR3 length: 16 residues. The CDR3 nucleotides are TGTGCCAGCAGCTTAAATCGAGGGGTGGGCAATTCACCCCTCCACTTT. This gives the protein CASSLNRGVGNSPLHF.

V gene TRBV10-3 combines with J gene TRBJ2-7, with 12 bases aligning to TRBD2. Germline-derived CDR1 and CDR2 are ENHRY and SYGVKD. Trimming took 3 bases from V and 4 from J; bases not matched to a gene: 7. The CDR3 contains 16 residues. CDR3 residues: CAISEPRLAGVYEQYF. For the CDR3, the DNA is TGTGCCATCAGTGAACCCCGACTAGCGGGAGTGTACGAGCAGTACTTC.

This chain joins TRBV27 and TRBJ2-3; 9 bases line up with TRBD1. The CDR3 has 17 amino acids. Per the germline V gene, CDR1 is MNHEY and CDR2 is SMNVEV (reference sequence). J lost 2 bases, V lost 8 bases, and 14 bases had no gene match. The CDR3 loop reads CASQDRGGVFDTDTQYF. The CDR3 DNA reads as TGTGCCAGCCAGGACAGGGGCGGGGTCTTTGACACAGATACGCAGTATTTT.

The genes are TRBV27 and TRBJ1-4, with D uncertain. CDR3 length: 14 amino acids. Germline loops: CDR1 MNHEY, CDR2 SMNVEV (reference sequence). V lost 1 base and J 4 bases, leaving 7 bases between the germline ends. The CDR3 DNA sequence: TGTGCCAGCAGTTTATTCGCAGTTAATGAAAAACTGTTTTTT. Its translation: CASSLFAVNEKLFF.

The rearrangement uses TRBV5-1 and TRBJ2-6; perhaps TRBD1 as D (5 bases). Germline V gene data show CDR1 as SGHRS and CDR2 as YFSETQ. Trimming pared 0 bases from V and 0 bases from J, leaving 10 bases between. The CDR3 runs 17 residues. The CDR3 region is CASSLGPGRSGANVLTF. DNA of the CDR3: TGCGCCAGCAGCTTGGGTCCAGGGCGCTCTGGGGCCAACGTCCTGACTTTC.

The chain combines TRBV28 with TRBJ2-7, with TRBD2 identical over 7 bases. CDR3 length equals 15 residues. Germline V gene lookup returns CDR1 MDHEN and CDR2 SYDVKM. V trimming: 7 bases; J trimming: 2 bases; junction bases outside the gene matches: 11. The CDR3 DNA reads as TGTGCCAGCACCCTCCGAGCGGGGAGGACCTACGAGCAGTACTTC. It encodes CASTLRAGRTYEQYF.

This clone was seen once. The J gene is TRBJ2-1, the V gene TRBV11-2; D uncertain. V dropped 7 bases and J dropped 0 bases, with 13 bases sitting between them. The CDR3 runs 15 residues. Germline lookup yields CDR1 SGHAT and CDR2 FQNNGV. This CDR3 is CASTPWVSSYNEQFF. CDR3 sequence (DNA): TGTGCCAGCACCCCCTGGGTGAGCTCCTACAATGAGCAGTTCTTC.